This note documents a single T cell receptor (beta chain) sequence. This sample is part of a study of cytomegalovirus exposure and HLA in healthy donors. The germline gives CDR1 LGHNA, CDR2 YSLEER. V lost 4 bases and J lost 5; bases outside the gene matches: 14. This CDR3 has 16 amino acids. Use of 60 Vbeta and 13 Jbeta primers characterized the PCR. Libraries were prepared by immunoSEQ multiplex PCR; TCRdb keeps only in-frame clonotypes and omits some of them. This table holds 150,000 to 200,000 clones, approximately 80% found once. Sequencing was performed on PBMCs. This TCR came from a man between 18 and 35 years old in good health and CMV-seropositive. V is TRBV4-3 and J is TRBJ2-7; 7 bases line up with TRBD1. CDR3 residues: CASSRLAGTEVNEQYF. Written as DNA, the CDR3 is TGCGCCAGCAGCCGCCTTGCCGGGACAGAAGTCAACGAGCAGTACTTC.